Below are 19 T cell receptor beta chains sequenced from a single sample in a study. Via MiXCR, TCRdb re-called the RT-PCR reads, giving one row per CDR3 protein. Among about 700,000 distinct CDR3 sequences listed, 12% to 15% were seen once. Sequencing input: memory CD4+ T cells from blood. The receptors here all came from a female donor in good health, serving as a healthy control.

The CDR3 region is CASSPSGPKETQYF. CDR3 in DNA: TGTGCCAGCAGCCCCAGTGGGCCCAAAGAGACCCAGTACTTC. The genes are TRBV7-9 and TRBJ2-5; D remains unclear. The CDR3 length is 14 residues. Germline-derived CDR1 and CDR2 are SEHNR and FQNEAQ (reference sequence). V lost 5 bases and J 3 bases, leaving 13 bases between the germline ends.

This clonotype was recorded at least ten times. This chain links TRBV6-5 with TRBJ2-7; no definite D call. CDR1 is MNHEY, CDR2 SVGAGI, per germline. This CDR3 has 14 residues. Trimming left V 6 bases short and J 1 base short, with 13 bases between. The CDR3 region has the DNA TGTGCCAGCAGCCGATCGACGGAATCCTACGAGCAGTACTTC. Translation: CASSRSTESYEQYF.

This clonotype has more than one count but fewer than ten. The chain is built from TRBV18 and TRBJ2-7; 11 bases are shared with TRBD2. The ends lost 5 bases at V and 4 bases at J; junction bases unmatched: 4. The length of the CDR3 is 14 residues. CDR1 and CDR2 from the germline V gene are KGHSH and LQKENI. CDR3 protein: CASSMTSGDYEQYF. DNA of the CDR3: TGTGCCAGCTCAATGACTAGCGGGGATTACGAGCAGTACTTC.

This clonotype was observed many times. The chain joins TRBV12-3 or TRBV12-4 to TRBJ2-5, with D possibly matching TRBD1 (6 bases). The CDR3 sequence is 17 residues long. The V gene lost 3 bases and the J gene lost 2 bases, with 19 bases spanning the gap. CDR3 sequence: CASSFPDSSDRQETQYF. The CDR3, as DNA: TGTGCCAGCAGTTTCCCCGATAGTTCGGACAGACAAGAGACCCAGTACTTC.

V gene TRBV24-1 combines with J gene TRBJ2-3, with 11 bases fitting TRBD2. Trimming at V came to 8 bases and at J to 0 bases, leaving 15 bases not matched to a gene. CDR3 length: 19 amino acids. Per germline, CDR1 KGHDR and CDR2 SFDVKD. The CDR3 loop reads CATIDPGGLAASSTDTQYF. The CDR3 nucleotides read TGTGCCACCATTGACCCTGGGGGACTAGCGGCAAGTAGCACAGATACGCAGTATTTT.

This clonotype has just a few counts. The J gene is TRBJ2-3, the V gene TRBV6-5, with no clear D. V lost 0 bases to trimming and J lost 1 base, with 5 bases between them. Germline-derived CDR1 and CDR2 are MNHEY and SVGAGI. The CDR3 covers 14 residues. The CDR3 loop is CASSYSQRTDTQYF. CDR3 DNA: TGTGCCAGCAGTTACTCGCAACGCACAGATACGCAGTATTTT.

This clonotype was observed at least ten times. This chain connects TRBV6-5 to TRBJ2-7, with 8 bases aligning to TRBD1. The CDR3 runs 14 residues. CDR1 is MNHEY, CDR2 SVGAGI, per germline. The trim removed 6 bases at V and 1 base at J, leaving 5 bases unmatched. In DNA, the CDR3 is TGTGCCAGCAGCCGGACAGGGAATTCCTACGAGCAGTACTTC. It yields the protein CASSRTGNSYEQYF.

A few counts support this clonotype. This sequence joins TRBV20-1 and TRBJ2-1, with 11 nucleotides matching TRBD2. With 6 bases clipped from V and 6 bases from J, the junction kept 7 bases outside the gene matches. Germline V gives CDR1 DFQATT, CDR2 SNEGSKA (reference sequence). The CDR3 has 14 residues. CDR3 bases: TGCAGTGCAGCCCCTAGCGGGAGGATCAATGAGCAGTTCTTC. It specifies CSAAPSGRINEQFF.

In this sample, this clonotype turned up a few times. CDR3 in DNA: TGCAGTGCTAGACCCCTTTTCCGGGAGGGCCAAGGGGAGCTGTTTTTT. It is translated as CSARPLFREGQGELFF. The chain links TRBV20-1 to TRBJ2-2; 8 bases fit TRBD2. J was trimmed by 8 bases and V by 2 bases; bases with no gene match: 13. This CDR3 spans 16 amino acids. Germline V gene sequence: CDR1 DFQATT, CDR2 SNEGSKA (reference sequence).

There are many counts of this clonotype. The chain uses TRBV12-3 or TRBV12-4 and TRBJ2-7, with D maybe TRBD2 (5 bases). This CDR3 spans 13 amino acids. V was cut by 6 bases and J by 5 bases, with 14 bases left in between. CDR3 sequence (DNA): TGTGCCAGCAGCAACGGGGAAGACGACGAGCAGTACTTC. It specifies CASSNGEDDEQYF.

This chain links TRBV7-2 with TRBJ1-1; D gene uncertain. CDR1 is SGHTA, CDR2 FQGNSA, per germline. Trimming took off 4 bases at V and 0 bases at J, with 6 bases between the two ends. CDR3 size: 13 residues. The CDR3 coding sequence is TGTGCCAGCAGCTCCCACATGAACACTGAAGCTTTCTTT. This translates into CASSSHMNTEAFF.

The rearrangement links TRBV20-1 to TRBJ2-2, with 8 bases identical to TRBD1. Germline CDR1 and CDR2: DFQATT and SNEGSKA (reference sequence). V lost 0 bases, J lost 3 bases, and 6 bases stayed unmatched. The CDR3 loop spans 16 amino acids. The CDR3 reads CSARDTRQGYTGELFF. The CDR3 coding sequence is TGCAGTGCTAGAGATACGAGACAGGGGTACACCGGGGAGCTGTTTTTT.

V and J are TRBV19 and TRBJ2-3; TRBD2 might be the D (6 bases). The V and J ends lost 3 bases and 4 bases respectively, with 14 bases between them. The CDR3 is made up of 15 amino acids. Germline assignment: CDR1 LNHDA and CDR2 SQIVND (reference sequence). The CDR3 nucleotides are TGTGCCAGTAGTATCTCGGGAGTCGCAGCAGATACGCAGTATTTT. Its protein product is CASSISGVAADTQYF. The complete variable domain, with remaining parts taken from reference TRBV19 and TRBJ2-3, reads DGGITQSPKYLFRKEGQNVTLSCEQNLNHDAMYWYRQDPGQGLRLIYYSQIVNDFQKGDIAEGYSVSREKKESFPLTVTSAQKNPTAFYLCASSISGVAADTQYFGPGTRLTVL.

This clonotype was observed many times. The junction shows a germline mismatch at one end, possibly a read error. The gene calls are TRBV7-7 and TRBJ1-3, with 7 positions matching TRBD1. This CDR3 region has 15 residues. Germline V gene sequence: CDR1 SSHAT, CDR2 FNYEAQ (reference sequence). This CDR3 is CASSLSPDRRNTIYF. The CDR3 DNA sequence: TGTGCTAGCAGCTTATCCCCGGACAGGCGGAACACCATATATTTT.

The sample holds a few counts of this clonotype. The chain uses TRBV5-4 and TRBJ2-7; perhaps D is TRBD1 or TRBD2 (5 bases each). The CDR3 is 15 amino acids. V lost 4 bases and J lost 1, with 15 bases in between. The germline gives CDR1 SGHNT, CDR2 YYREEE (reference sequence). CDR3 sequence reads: CASSRRRGDSYEQYF. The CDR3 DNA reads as TGTGCCAGCAGCCGACGACGAGGGGATTCCTACGAGCAGTACTTC.

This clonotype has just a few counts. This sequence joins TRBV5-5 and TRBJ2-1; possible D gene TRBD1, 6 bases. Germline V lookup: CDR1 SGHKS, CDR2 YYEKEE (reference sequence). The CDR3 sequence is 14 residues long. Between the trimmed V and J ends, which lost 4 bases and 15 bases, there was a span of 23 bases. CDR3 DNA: TGTGCCAGCAGCCAATACGACACCGGGACATACTGGTTCTTC. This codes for CASSQYDTGTYWFF.

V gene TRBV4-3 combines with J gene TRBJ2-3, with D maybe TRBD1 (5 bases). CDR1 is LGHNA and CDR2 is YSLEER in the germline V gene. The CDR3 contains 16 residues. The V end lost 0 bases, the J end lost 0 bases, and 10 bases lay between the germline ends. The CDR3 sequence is CASSQDWGSSTDTQYF. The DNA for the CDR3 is TGCGCCAGCAGCCAAGATTGGGGCAGCAGCACAGATACGCAGTATTTT.

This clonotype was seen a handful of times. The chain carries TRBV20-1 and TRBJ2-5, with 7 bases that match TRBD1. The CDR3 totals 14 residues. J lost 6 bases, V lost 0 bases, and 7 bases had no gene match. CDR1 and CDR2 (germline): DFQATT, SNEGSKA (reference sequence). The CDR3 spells CSARDFRQGQTQYF. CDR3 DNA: TGCAGTGCTAGAGACTTCAGACAGGGACAGACCCAGTACTTC.

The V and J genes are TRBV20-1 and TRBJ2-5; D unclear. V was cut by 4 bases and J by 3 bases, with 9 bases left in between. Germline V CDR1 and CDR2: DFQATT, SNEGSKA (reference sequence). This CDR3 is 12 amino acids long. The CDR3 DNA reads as TGCAGTGCTAATACACCGGAAGAGACCCAGTACTTC. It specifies CSANTPEETQYF.